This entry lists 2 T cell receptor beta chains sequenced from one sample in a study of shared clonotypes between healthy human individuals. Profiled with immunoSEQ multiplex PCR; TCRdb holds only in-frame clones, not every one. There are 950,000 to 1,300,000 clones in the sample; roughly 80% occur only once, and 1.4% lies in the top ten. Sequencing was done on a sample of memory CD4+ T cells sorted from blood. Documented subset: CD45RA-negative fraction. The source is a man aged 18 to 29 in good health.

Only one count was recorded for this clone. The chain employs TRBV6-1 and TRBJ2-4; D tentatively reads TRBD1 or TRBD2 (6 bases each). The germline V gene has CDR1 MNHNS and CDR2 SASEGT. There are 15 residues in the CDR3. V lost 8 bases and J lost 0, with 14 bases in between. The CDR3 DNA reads TGTGCCAGCCTAGAGGGGGGCTTAGCCAAAAACATTCAGTACTTC. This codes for CASLEGGLAKNIQYF.

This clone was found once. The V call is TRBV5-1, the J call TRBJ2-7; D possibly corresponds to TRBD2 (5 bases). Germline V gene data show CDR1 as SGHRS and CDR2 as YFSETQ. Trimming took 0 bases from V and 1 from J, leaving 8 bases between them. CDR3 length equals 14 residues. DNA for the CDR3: TGCGCCAGCAGCTTGGCTGGACTTTCCTACGAGCAGTACTTC. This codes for CASSLAGLSYEQYF.